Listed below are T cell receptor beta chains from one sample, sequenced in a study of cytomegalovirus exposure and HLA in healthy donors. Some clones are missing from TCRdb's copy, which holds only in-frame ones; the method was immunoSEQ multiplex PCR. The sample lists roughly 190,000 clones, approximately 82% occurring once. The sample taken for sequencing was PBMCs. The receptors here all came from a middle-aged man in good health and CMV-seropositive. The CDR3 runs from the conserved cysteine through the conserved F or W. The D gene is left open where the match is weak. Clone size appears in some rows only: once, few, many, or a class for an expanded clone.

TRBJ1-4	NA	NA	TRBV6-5	CASSLTGPLEKLFF	TGTGCCAGCAGCCTGACAGGACCTCTTGAAAAACTGTTTTTT
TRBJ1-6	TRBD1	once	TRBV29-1	CSVLTGDDNSPLHF	TGCAGCGTCCTGACAGGGGATGATAATTCACCCCTCCACTTT
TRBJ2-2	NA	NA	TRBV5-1	CASSLLPAENTGELFF	TGCGCCAGCAGCTTGTTACCAGCGGAGAACACCGGGGAGCTGTTTTTT
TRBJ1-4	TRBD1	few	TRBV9	CASSVATDRGNEKLFF	TGTGCCAGCAGCGTAGCTACGGACAGGGGGAATGAAAAACTGTTTTTT
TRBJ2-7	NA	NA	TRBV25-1	CASSEPGTGWDEQYF	TGTGCCAGCAGTGAACCCGGTACAGGGTGGGACGAGCAGTACTTC
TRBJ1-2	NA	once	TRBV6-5	CASSLSPNRGYTF	TGTGCCAGCAGCCTGAGCCCGAACAGGGGCTACACCTTC
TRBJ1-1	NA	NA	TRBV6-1	CASSFQGLVAEAFF	TGTGCCAGCAGTTTTCAGGGGCTTGTAGCTGAAGCTTTCTTT
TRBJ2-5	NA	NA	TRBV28	CASRSGFWETQYF	TGTGCCAGCAGATCGGGGTTCTGGGAGACCCAGTACTTC
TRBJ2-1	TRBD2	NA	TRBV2	CASRAGTSVYNEQFF	TGTGCCAGCAGGGCCGGGACTAGCGTATACAATGAGCAGTTCTTC
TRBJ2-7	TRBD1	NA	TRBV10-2	CASWSGGSYEQYF	TGCGCCAGCTGGTCAGGGGGTTCGTACGAGCAGTACTTC
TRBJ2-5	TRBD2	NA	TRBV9	CASSTSGSGGGEQYF	TGTGCCAGCAGCACGAGCGGGAGCGGGGGCGGAGAGCAGTACTTC
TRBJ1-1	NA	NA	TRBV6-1	CASSEAGGFTEAFF	TGTGCCAGCAGTGAAGCGGGAGGGTTCACTGAAGCTTTCTTT
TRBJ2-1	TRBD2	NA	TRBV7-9	CASPNAGLAGDDEQFF	TGTGCCAGCCCAAACGCTGGGCTAGCGGGGGACGATGAGCAGTTCTTC
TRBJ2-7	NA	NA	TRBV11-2	CASSLDHGQYEQYF	TGTGCCAGCAGCTTAGATCACGGACAGTACGAGCAGTACTTC
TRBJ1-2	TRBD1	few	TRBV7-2	CASSFRDSGRGYTF	TGTGCCAGCAGTTTCCGGGACAGTGGAAGAGGCTACACCTTC
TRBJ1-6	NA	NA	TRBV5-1	CASSLGESSYNSPLHF	TGCGCCAGCAGCTTGGGGGAGAGCTCCTATAATTCACCCCTCCACTTT
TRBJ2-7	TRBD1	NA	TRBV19	CASSTGQGAGEQYF	TGTGCCAGTAGTACGGGACAGGGGGCCGGCGAGCAGTACTTC
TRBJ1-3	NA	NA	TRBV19	CATQGQVGNTIHF	TGTGCCACCCAGGGGCAGGTGGGAAACACCATACATTTT
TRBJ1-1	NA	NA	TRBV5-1	CASSLLEPTEAFF	TGCGCCAGCAGCTTGTTAGAGCCCACTGAAGCTTTCTTT
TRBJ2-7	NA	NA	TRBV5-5	CASRPGGSLAYEQYF	TGTGCCAGCAGACCCGGCGGCAGCCTCGCCTACGAGCAGTACTTC
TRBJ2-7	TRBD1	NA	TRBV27	CASSPGQGHARGFEQYF	TGTGCCAGCAGTCCGGGACAGGGTCACGCCCGGGGGTTCGAGCAGTACTTC
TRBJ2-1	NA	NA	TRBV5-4	CASSAPQGSDEQFF	TGTGCCAGCAGCGCCCCACAAGGCAGCGATGAGCAGTTCTTC
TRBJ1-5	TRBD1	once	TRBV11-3	CASSGYRDSIQPQHF	TGTGCCAGCAGCGGATACCGGGACAGCATTCAGCCCCAGCATTTT
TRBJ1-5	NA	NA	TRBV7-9	CASSLGSGGGEPQHF	TGTGCCAGCAGCTTAGGGTCGGGGGGCGGGGAGCCCCAGCATTTT
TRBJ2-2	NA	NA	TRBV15	CATSVLYTGELFF	TGTGCCACCAGCGTACTATATACCGGGGAGCTGTTTTTT
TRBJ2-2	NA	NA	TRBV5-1	CASSLTVSNTGELFF	TGCGCCAGCAGCTTGACAGTCTCAAACACCGGGGAGCTGTTTTTT
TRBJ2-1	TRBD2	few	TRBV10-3	CAISENTGGSYNEQFF	TGTGCCATCAGTGAAAATACGGGAGGTTCCTACAATGAGCAGTTCTTC
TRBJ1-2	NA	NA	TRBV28	CASMEGVYGYTF	TGTGCCAGCATGGAGGGCGTCTATGGCTACACCTTC
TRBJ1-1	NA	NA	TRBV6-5	CASSYRRTANTEAFF	TGTGCCAGCAGTTACCGAAGGACAGCGAACACTGAAGCTTTCTTT
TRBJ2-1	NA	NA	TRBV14	CASSHGISYNEQFF	TGTGCCAGCAGCCACGGGATCTCCTACAATGAGCAGTTCTTC
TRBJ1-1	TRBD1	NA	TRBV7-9	CASSIRYRGQNMNTEAFF	TGTGCCAGCAGCATTCGTTACAGGGGTCAGAACATGAACACTGAAGCTTTCTTT
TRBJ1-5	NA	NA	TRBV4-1	CASSQADNTDQPQHF	TGCGCCAGCAGCCAGGCAGATAATACCGATCAGCCCCAGCATTTT
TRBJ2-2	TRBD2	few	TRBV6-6	CASSYAGLGAAGELFF	TGTGCCAGCAGTTACGCGGGACTAGGGGCGGCCGGGGAGCTGTTTTTT
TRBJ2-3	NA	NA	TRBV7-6	CASREWGSSTDTQYF	TGTGCCAGCAGGGAGTGGGGCTCTAGCACAGATACGCAGTATTTT
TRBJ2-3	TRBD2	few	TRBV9	CASSFTSGKTDTQYF	TGTGCCAGCAGCTTCACTAGCGGGAAGACAGATACGCAGTATTTT
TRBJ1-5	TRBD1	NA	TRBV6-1	CASSVRQGVGQPQHF	TGTGCCAGCAGTGTTCGGCAGGGGGTAGGTCAGCCCCAGCATTTT
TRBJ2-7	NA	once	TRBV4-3	CASSQDLGRLHAGTDYEQYF	TGCGCCAGCAGCCAAGATCTTGGGCGGTTGCATGCGGGGACAGACTACGAGCAGTACTTC
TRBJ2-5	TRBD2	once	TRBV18	CASSPAGLAGGETQYF	TGTGCCAGCTCACCAGCAGGACTAGCGGGAGGGGAGACCCAGTACTTC
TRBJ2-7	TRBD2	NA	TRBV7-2	CASSFQAGGLYEQYF	TGTGCCAGCAGCTTCCAAGCGGGAGGGCTTTACGAGCAGTACTTC
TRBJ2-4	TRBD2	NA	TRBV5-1	CASCSSGALGDIQYF	TGCGCCAGCTGTTCTAGCGGGGCACTAGGGGACATTCAGTACTTC
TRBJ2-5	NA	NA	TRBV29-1	CSFLRDSQETQYF	TGCAGCTTCCTCCGGGACTCCCAAGAGACCCAGTACTTC
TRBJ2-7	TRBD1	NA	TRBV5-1	CASSPRTGPSEQYF	TGCGCCAGCAGCCCCCGGACAGGGCCAAGCGAGCAGTACTTC
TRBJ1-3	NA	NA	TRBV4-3	CASSHGIQSGNTIYF	TGCGCCAGCAGCCACGGGATCCAGTCAGGAAACACCATATATTTT
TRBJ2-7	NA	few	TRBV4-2	CASSSSRDMSEQYF	TGTGCCAGCAGCTCGTCCCGGGACATGTCCGAGCAGTACTTC
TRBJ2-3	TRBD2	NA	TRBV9	CASSGSSTDTQYF	TGTGCCTCCAGCGGGAGTTCTACAGATACGCAGTATTTT
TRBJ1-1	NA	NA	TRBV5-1	CASSLGLGGVTEAFF	TGCGCCAGCAGCTTGGGCCTTGGAGGGGTCACTGAAGCTTTCTTT
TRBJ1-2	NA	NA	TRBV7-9	CASSLSVMNVGYTF	TGTGCCAGCAGCTTATCGGTTATGAATGTTGGCTACACCTTC
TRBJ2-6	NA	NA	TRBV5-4	CAHGSSSGANVLTF	TGTGCCCACGGTAGCAGCTCTGGGGCCAACGTCCTGACTTTC
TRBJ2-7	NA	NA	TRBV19	CASSIDRGEQYF	TGTGCCAGTAGTATAGATCGAGGCGAGCAGTACTTC
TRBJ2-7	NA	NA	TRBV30	CAWGRTGQGQYF	TGTGCCTGGGGCCGAACCGGGCAGGGGCAGTACTTC
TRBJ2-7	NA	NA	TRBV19	CASRQDLGPYEQYF	TGTGCCAGCAGACAGGACCTCGGGCCCTACGAGCAGTACTTC
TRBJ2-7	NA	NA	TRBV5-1	CASSRAGFSSYEQYF	TGCGCCAGCAGCCGCGCAGGGTTTAGCTCCTACGAGCAGTACTTC